The rows below give T cell receptor beta chains drawn from one sample of a study of CXCR3-negative and CXCR3-positive naive CD8 T cells. TCRdb reanalyzed the 5' RACE reads and collapses them to one entry per CDR3 protein, without DNA. Across 8,000 to 10,000 distinct CDR3 sequences, the top ten clones capture more than 0.9% of the sample. The sample was naive CXCR3- CD8+ T cells from blood. Receptors originate from a human donor in good health. Some clones in this sample may be carry-over from other donors' samples. Each CDR3 is given with its conserved first and last residue. Each record gives: CDR3 length, J gene, V gene, clone size, CDR3 protein. A clone size is listed for some rows: how often the clone was seen (once, few, many), or a class if it is expanded.

>14|TRBJ2-7|TRBV11-2|-
CASSLEGGAYEQYF
>13|TRBJ2-1|TRBV13|-
CASSPAAGNEQFF
>20|TRBJ2-1|TRBV6-5|medium-sized
CASSYNSADNPLWVYNEQFF
>14|TRBJ2-1|TRBV7-3|-
CASSASGSLNEQFF
>15|TRBJ2-7|TRBV6-5|-
CASSSGTARSYEQYF
>16|TRBJ2-1|TRBV7-9|-
CASSPFSQSSYNEQFF
>17|TRBJ2-7|TRBV20-1|-
CSARDLQGSGRSYEQYF
>13|TRBJ2-1|TRBV27|medium-sized
CASSFSSYNEQFF
>14|TRBJ2-7|TRBV20-1|-
CSARDSESYYEQYF
>14|TRBJ2-3|TRBV29-1|medium-sized
CSVVPSGRTDTQYF
>13|TRBJ2-1|TRBV27|medium-sized
CASSYPGFNEQFF
>14|TRBJ1-2|TRBV7-9|medium-sized
CASSQQGAPYGYTF
>17|TRBJ2-7|TRBV11-2|-
CASSLASPGNLFYEQYF
>16|TRBJ2-3|TRBV6-6|-
CASSYLGLAGADTQYF
>14|TRBJ2-3|TRBV29-1|-
CSAMGSGRVDTQYF
>15|TRBJ1-4|TRBV20-1|medium-sized
CSALNQALSNEKLFF
>15|TRBJ1-5|TRBV5-5|medium-sized
CASSLGGPSNQPQHF
>15|TRBJ2-7|TRBV14|-
CASSPRSTGAYEQYF
>16|TRBJ2-1|TRBV20-1|medium-sized
CSANAAGLAGVGEQFF
>17|TRBJ2-1|TRBV7-8|medium-sized
CASSSRTSGRVANEQFF
>11|TRBJ2-1|TRBV4-1|medium-sized
CASSGGNEQFF
>12|TRBJ2-1|TRBV27|-
CASSWRGGEQFF
>16|TRBJ2-3|TRBV9|medium-sized
CASSGKSAVFTDTQYF
>12|TRBJ2-3|TRBV11-2|-
CASSAHQDTQYF
>20|TRBJ2-1|TRBV6-1|medium-sized
CASSGNGQGRLAGPKDEQFF
>15|TRBJ1-5|TRBV28|-
CASSSGQEVGQPQHF
>12|TRBJ1-4|TRBV7-9|medium-sized
CASSFGWEKLFF
>15|TRBJ2-1|TRBV7-9|-
CASSSGTGPYNEQFF
>12|TRBJ2-2|TRBV29-1|medium-sized
CSGSKGSGELFF
>12|TRBJ2-3|TRBV20-1|-
CSARGLGGAQYF
>12|TRBJ1-2|TRBV29-1|medium-sized
CSVVGSGYGYTF
>13|TRBJ1-1|TRBV29-1|medium-sized
CSVRAGMNTEAFF
>13|TRBJ2-3|TRBV5-1|-
CASTAGPTDTQYF
>16|TRBJ2-1|TRBV6-1|-
CASSGPTGGTYNEQFF
>15|TRBJ1-2|TRBV4-1|-
CASSHPVAGQDGYTF
>13|TRBJ2-7|TRBV27|-
CASSGGLPYEQYF
>11|TRBJ1-1|TRBV29-1|medium-sized
CSVEQNTEAFF
>12|TRBJ2-3|TRBV29-1|medium-sized
CSVWGRGDTQYF
>17|TRBJ2-7|TRBV27|medium-sized
CASSSSLAGGPIYEQYF
>14|TRBJ1-1|TRBV10-1|-
CASSESRGSPEAFF
>17|TRBJ2-3|TRBV11-2|-
CASSLGRTQPSTDTQYF
>11|TRBJ2-1|TRBV29-1|-
CSVGSRNEQFF
>13|TRBJ1-2|TRBV6-5|-
CASSYSTGGGYTF
>16|TRBJ2-3|TRBV29-1|-
CSVEDGQRESTDTQYF
>14|TRBJ2-1|TRBV29-1|-
CSVEGLAGNNEQFF
>14|TRBJ2-3|TRBV29-1|-
CSVEGQGGPDTQYF
>16|TRBJ2-3|TRBV11-2|medium-sized
CASSAGLAGSTDTQYF
>11|TRBJ2-3|TRBV30|-
CAWSVGDTQYF
>16|TRBJ2-3|TRBV29-1|medium-sized
CSVAGTGEEGTDTQYF
>14|TRBJ2-1|TRBV29-1|-
CSVRGLAAYNEQFF
>13|TRBJ2-7|TRBV7-3|-
CASSWNTGAEQYF
>16|TRBJ1-1|TRBV19|-
CASSIDPVNMNTEAFF